The 32 T cell receptor beta chains reported below all come from one sample, sequenced in a study of T cell changes during pregnancy in multiple sclerosis. Sequenced by immunoSEQ multiplex PCR; TCRdb stores in-frame clones only, minus some. Here the sample spans around 65,000 clones, about 88% being singletons. Sequenced material: peripheral blood, taken in the first trimester of pregnancy. Receptors were obtained from a female donor in good health, enrolled as a control in a pregnancy study.

CDR3 sequence: CAISEFRINTGELFF. CDR3 bases: TGTGCCATCAGTGAGTTTAGAATTAACACCGGGGAGCTGTTTTTT. The V call is TRBV10-3, the J call TRBJ2-2; no firm D call. The CDR3 is 15 residues long. CDR1 ENHRY and CDR2 SYGVKD come from the germline V gene. V was trimmed by 1 base and J by 2 bases, leaving 8 bases between them.

The CDR3 sequence is CASSAPGQGFNEKLFF. The CDR3 nucleotides are TGTGCCAGCAGCGCCCCGGGACAGGGATTTAATGAAAAACTGTTTTTT. The chain is built from TRBV7-2 and TRBJ1-4, with 9 bases lining up with TRBD1. Trimming took 5 bases from V and 4 from J; bases not matched to a gene: 8. The CDR3 consists of 16 residues. From germline, CDR1 is SGHTA and CDR2 FQGNSA.

V and J are TRBV14 and TRBJ2-7; 8 bases agree with TRBD2. Germline V lookup: CDR1 SGHDN, CDR2 FVKESK. CDR3 size: 12 residues. V shed 0 bases, J shed 11 bases, and the junction held 3 bases outside the gene matches. DNA for the CDR3: TGTGCCAGCAGCCAAGAGGCGGGGGGCAAGTACTTC. It encodes CASSQEAGGKYF. The full variable domain, its missing parts supplied by reference TRBV14 and TRBJ2-7, is EAGVTQFPSHSVIEKGQTVTLRCDPISGHDNLYWYRRVMGKEIKFLLHFVKESKQDESGMPNNRFLAERTGGTYSTLKVQPAELEDSGVYFCASSQEAGGKYFGPGTRLTVT.

The chain uses TRBV13 and TRBJ2-7; 11 nucleotides align to TRBD2. This CDR3 region has 15 residues. CDR1 and CDR2 from the germline V gene are PRHDT and FYEKMQ (reference sequence). The V segment lost 5 bases and the J segment 0 bases; nucleotides outside the gene matches: 3. The CDR3 here is CASSQTSGNSYEQYF. The CDR3 coding sequence is TGTGCCAGCAGCCAGACTAGCGGGAACTCCTACGAGCAGTACTTC.

V usage is TRBV11-3 and J usage is TRBJ2-7; TRBD1 matches at 8 bases. CDR1 SGHNT and CDR2 YENEEA come from the germline V gene. The V segment lost 1 base and the J segment 1 base; nucleotides outside the gene matches: 6. This CDR3 has 16 residues. CDR3 loop: CASSLVSGQGSYEQYF. The CDR3 region has the DNA TGTGCCAGCAGCTTAGTTTCCGGACAGGGATCCTACGAGCAGTACTTC.

The chain has TRBV5-8 and TRBJ2-2; 8 bases line up with TRBD1. This CDR3 spans 17 amino acids. Trimming cost V 6 bases and J 4 bases; bases outside gene matches: 14. Germline CDR1 is SGHTS and CDR2 is YDEGEE. CDR3 region: CASTQSTGTGVTGELFF. CDR3 nucleotides: TGTGCCAGCACACAAAGTACCGGGACAGGAGTCACCGGGGAGCTGTTTTTT.

V usage is TRBV5-1 and J usage is TRBJ2-3; unclear D gene. The CDR3 totals 12 residues. The V gene's germline CDR1 is SGHRS and CDR2 YFSETQ. Trimming cost V 0 bases and J 6 bases, with 5 bases left between them. The CDR3 loop reads CASSLVGDTQYF. In DNA, the CDR3 is TGCGCCAGCAGCTTGGTCGGGGATACGCAGTATTTT.

This clone was picked up a small number of times. The chain is built from TRBV5-4 and TRBJ1-4; D is unresolved. In germline, CDR1 is SGHNT, CDR2 YYREEE (reference sequence). This CDR3 spans 14 amino acids. V was cut by 1 base and J by 6 bases, with 10 bases left in between. As DNA, the CDR3 is TGTGCCAGCAGCTTGCGAGGGAATTATGAAAAACTGTTTTTT. Translation: CASSLRGNYEKLFF.

The chain's CDR3 is CASTYSGLESYGYTF. CDR3 in DNA: TGTGCCAGCACCTACAGTGGCCTCGAATCCTATGGCTACACCTTC. This chain uses TRBV6-6 with TRBJ1-2; unclear D gene. This CDR3 region has 15 residues. The V and J ends lost 7 bases and 4 bases respectively, with 19 bases between them. Germline CDR1 reads MNHNY; CDR2 reads SVGAGI (reference sequence).

The chain combines TRBV6-1 with TRBJ2-3, with D hard to call. The V and J ends lost 5 bases and 6 bases respectively, with 6 bases between them. The CDR3 is 11 amino acids. Germline V lookup: CDR1 MNHNS, CDR2 SASEGT. This CDR3 is CASSSADTQYF. CDR3 nucleotides: TGTGCCAGCAGTTCTGCGGATACGCAGTATTTT.

This chain connects TRBV7-3 to TRBJ2-1, with TRBD2 identical over 12 bases. Germline CDR1 is SGHTA and CDR2 is FQGTGA. This CDR3 comprises 15 residues. J lost 6 bases, V lost 5 bases, and 5 bases had no gene match. Here the CDR3 reads CASSPTSGGSNEQFF. The CDR3 DNA reads as TGTGCCAGCAGCCCGACTAGCGGGGGCTCCAATGAGCAGTTCTTC. Looking up the rest from reference TRBV7-3 and TRBJ2-1 gives the full variable domain: GAGVSQTPSNKVTEKGKYVELRCDPISGHTALYWYRQSLGQGPEFLIYFQGTGAADDSGLPNDRFFAVRPEGSVSTLKIQRTERGDSAVYLCASSPTSGGSNEQFFGPGTRLTVL.

This chain links TRBV5-1 with TRBJ2-7, with 8 bases matching TRBD1. This CDR3 region has 15 residues. The germline gives CDR1 SGHRS, CDR2 YFSETQ. Trimming cost V 0 bases and J 2 bases; bases outside gene matches: 4. Here the CDR3 DNA reads TGCGCCAGCAGCTTGGCCCCGGGACAGGCCTACGAGCAGTACTTC. Translating gives CASSLAPGQAYEQYF. The complete variable domain, with remaining parts taken from reference TRBV5-1 and TRBJ2-7, reads KAGVTQTPRYLIKTRGQQVTLSCSPISGHRSVSWYQQTPGQGLQFLFEYFSETQRNKGNFPGRFSGRQFSNSRSEMNVSTLELGDSALYLCASSLAPGQAYEQYFGPGTRLTVT.

This clone was detected only a few times. The rearrangement links TRBV5-1 to TRBJ2-5; 7 positions agree with TRBD2. This CDR3 comprises 14 residues. Losses at the gene ends were 3 bases for V and 0 bases for J; bases not matched to a gene: 2. Germline V gene lookup returns CDR1 SGHRS and CDR2 YFSETQ. CDR3: CASSYGLDQETQYF. Here the CDR3 DNA reads TGCGCCAGCAGCTACGGACTAGACCAAGAGACCCAGTACTTC.

The chain carries TRBV6-5 and TRBJ2-7; 9 nucleotides match TRBD1. The CDR3 extends over 14 amino acids. Germline assignment: CDR1 MNHEY and CDR2 SVGAGI. J was trimmed by 4 bases and V by 6 bases; bases with no gene match: 7. CDR3 protein: CASRSGQGTYEQYF. CDR3 bases: TGTGCCAGCAGAAGCGGACAGGGGACTTACGAGCAGTACTTC.

The V and J genes are TRBV27 and TRBJ2-1; 9 nucleotides agree with TRBD2. From germline, CDR1 is MNHEY and CDR2 SMNVEV (reference sequence). The V gene end was trimmed by 5 bases and the J gene end by 8 bases; junction bases not matched to a gene: 10. The length of the CDR3 is 15 residues. The CDR3 DNA is TGTGCCAGCAGTCTTAGCGGGAGCAGAGGGGATGAGCAGTTCTTC. It translates to CASSLSGSRGDEQFF.

Here the CDR3 DNA reads TGTGCCAGCAGCTTCCTAGCGGGGGGGATCTACGAGCAGTACTTC. It yields the protein CASSFLAGGIYEQYF. This rearrangement joins TRBV5-6 to TRBJ2-7, with TRBD2 matching 12 bases. V lost 2 bases and J lost 3; bases outside the gene matches: 3. CDR3 length equals 15 residues. Germline assignment: CDR1 SGHDT and CDR2 YYEEEE.

The chain couples TRBV29-1 to TRBJ1-2, with D possibly TRBD1 on 6 matching bases. Trimming left V 4 bases short and J 4 bases short, with 19 bases between. Germline CDR1 and CDR2: SQVTM and ANQGSEA. The CDR3 length is 15 residues. CDR3 in DNA: TGCAGCGTTGCAAGGGGGACCGAGATTTTCTATGGCTACACCTTC. As protein: CSVARGTEIFYGYTF.

In this sample, this clone turned up a few times. The chain joins TRBV19 to TRBJ1-2; no definite D call. Germline CDR1 is LNHDA and CDR2 is SQIVND (reference sequence). This CDR3 spans 13 amino acids. Trimming cost V 5 bases and J 8 bases, with 15 bases left between them. DNA of the CDR3: TGTGCCAGTAGTCTTTGGGCAGAGGGAGGCTACACCTTC. Protein: CASSLWAEGGYTF. Drawing the rest from reference TRBV19 and TRBJ1-2, the complete variable domain is DGGITQSPKYLFRKEGQNVTLSCEQNLNHDAMYWYRQDPGQGLRLIYYSQIVNDFQKGDIAEGYSVSREKKESFPLTVTSAQKNPTAFYLCASSLWAEGGYTFGSGTRLTVV.

The chain is built from TRBV19 and TRBJ2-1; TRBD2 is a possible D gene (7 bases). V was cut by 5 bases and J by 6 bases, with 20 bases left in between. The length of the CDR3 is 16 residues. CDR1 is LNHDA and CDR2 is SQIVND in the germline V gene (reference sequence). CDR3 sequence: CASSGQPGLQGNEQFF. The CDR3 nucleotides are TGTGCCAGTAGTGGACAGCCGGGACTACAAGGCAATGAGCAGTTCTTC.

The genes are TRBV19 and TRBJ1-6; 7 bases are shared with TRBD1. V shed 5 bases, J shed 6 bases, and the junction held 10 bases outside the gene matches. CDR3 size: 16 residues. The germline CDR1 and CDR2 sequences are LNHDA and SQIVND (reference sequence). For the CDR3, the DNA is TGTGCCAGTAGTCTCATCAGGACAGGAATTAATTCACCCCTCCACTTT. It translates to CASSLIRTGINSPLHF.

This clone was observed once. The gene calls are TRBV20-1 and TRBJ2-7, with D perhaps TRBD1 (5 bases). The V gene's germline CDR1 is DFQATT and CDR2 SNEGSKA (reference sequence). The CDR3 is made up of 11 amino acids. V lost 6 bases and J 4 bases, leaving 10 bases between the germline ends. For the CDR3, the DNA is TGCAGTGCCCAAGGGGTTTACGAGCAGTACTTC. It yields the protein CSAQGVYEQYF.

This chain connects TRBV9 to TRBJ2-6; D is unresolved. The CDR3 consists of 16 residues. The germline V gene has CDR1 SGDLS and CDR2 YYNGEE. V was cut by 4 bases and J by 1 base, with 12 bases left in between. The CDR3 reads CASSSFDNSGANVLTF. Here the CDR3 DNA reads TGTGCCAGCAGCTCCTTCGACAATTCTGGGGCCAACGTCCTGACTTTC.

The chain couples TRBV19 to TRBJ1-5; possibly TRBD1 for D (5 bases). CDR3 length: 15 amino acids. Germline lookup yields CDR1 LNHDA and CDR2 SQIVND (reference sequence). The ends were cut back, 3 bases at V and 5 bases at J, with 14 bases in the middle. CDR3 nucleotides: TGTGCCAGTAGTATGGGGACGGGCGGGGATCAGCCCCAGCATTTT. Encoded protein: CASSMGTGGDQPQHF. The entire variable domain, with the rest obtained from reference TRBV19 and TRBJ1-5, is as follows: DGGITQSPKYLFRKEGQNVTLSCEQNLNHDAMYWYRQDPGQGLRLIYYSQIVNDFQKGDIAEGYSVSREKKESFPLTVTSAQKNPTAFYLCASSMGTGGDQPQHFGDGTRLSIL.

V is TRBV7-2 and J is TRBJ2-3; 8 positions match TRBD1. V lost 4 bases, J lost 2 bases, and 8 bases stayed unmatched. The CDR3 spans 16 residues. The germline V gene encodes CDR1 SGHTA and CDR2 FQGNSA. In nucleotides, the CDR3 is TGTGCCAGCAGCTCTTCTCAGGGGGCTTACACAGATACGCAGTATTTT. Protein: CASSSSQGAYTDTQYF.

The V and J genes are TRBV10-3 and TRBJ1-1; D remains ambiguous. V dropped 3 bases and J dropped 1 base, with 6 bases sitting between them. Germline-derived CDR1 and CDR2 are ENHRY and SYGVKD. This CDR3 has 13 residues. This CDR3 is CAISEGGNTEAFF. The CDR3 bases are TGTGCCATCAGTGAAGGAGGGAACACTGAAGCTTTCTTT.

A note on this clone: At one boundary the junction diverges from the germline segment, which might be a read error. The chain uses TRBV6-5 and TRBJ1-2, with D possibly TRBD1 on 6 matching bases. The germline CDR1 and CDR2 sequences are MNHEY and SVGAGI. The CDR3 has 11 amino acids. The CDR3 bases are TGTGCCTGCAGGGGAGACAAGGGCTACACCTTC. Amino acid sequence: CACRGDKGYTF.

The rearrangement links TRBV19 to TRBJ1-2, with D unresolved. Trimming took off 6 bases at V and 4 bases at J, with 6 bases between the two ends. CDR1 is LNHDA and CDR2 is SQIVND in the germline V gene (reference sequence). CDR3 length: 11 residues. DNA for the CDR3: TGTGCCAGTAGGGCGGTCTATGGCTACACCTTC. Translated: CASRAVYGYTF.

V usage is TRBV29-1 and J usage is TRBJ2-7, with 10 bases that match TRBD1. J lost 9 bases, V lost 0 bases, and 5 bases had no gene match. Germline loops: CDR1 SQVTM, CDR2 ANQGSEA. CDR3 size: 13 residues. The CDR3 reads CSVEEDRGKGQYF. For the CDR3, the DNA is TGCAGCGTTGAAGAGGACAGGGGGAAAGGGCAGTACTTC.

This sequence joins TRBV6-1 and TRBJ2-5, with 12 nucleotides matching TRBD2. The CDR3 has 15 residues. Germline V lookup: CDR1 MNHNS, CDR2 SASEGT. The J segment lost 4 bases and the V segment lost 2 bases, leaving 2 bases of the junction unmatched. CDR3 in amino acids: CASSELAGGPETQYF. The CDR3 DNA follows: TGTGCCAGCAGTGAACTAGCGGGGGGGCCAGAGACCCAGTACTTC.

This clone has a handful of counts. The chain carries TRBV29-1 and TRBJ1-1; D is possibly TRBD1 (5 bases). CDR3 length: 15 amino acids. Germline CDR1 reads SQVTM; CDR2 reads ANQGSEA. Between the trimmed V and J ends, which lost 5 bases and 1 base, there was a span of 17 bases. CDR3 DNA: TGCAGCGTTCTCCCCGGGGGGAACTCGAACACTGAAGCTTTCTTT. Amino acid sequence: CSVLPGGNSNTEAFF.

The chain has TRBV7-2 and TRBJ1-4; D is unresolved. V was pared by 5 bases and J by 3 bases, with 13 bases between. The CDR3 extends over 15 amino acids. Germline CDR1 is SGHTA and CDR2 is FQGNSA. CDR3 DNA: TGTGCCAGCAGCCCGACCGGGATCTCTAATGAAAAACTGTTTTTT. Its protein product is CASSPTGISNEKLFF.

The J gene is TRBJ2-1, the V gene TRBV6-4; the D gene is possibly TRBD2 (6 bases). CDR3 length: 18 residues. Germline CDR1 and CDR2: MRHNA and SNTAGT. V lost 0 bases, J lost 6 bases, and 21 bases lay in between. CDR3 residues: CASSDSSRPFSSANEQFF. In nucleotides, the CDR3 is TGTGCCAGCAGTGACTCCTCCCGCCCCTTCTCTAGCGCCAATGAGCAGTTCTTC.